Listed here are 14 T cell receptor beta chains from one sample, sequenced in a study of blood T cell repertoires in COVID-19 (TCRdb year 2020). Receptor amplification or capture employed the immunoSEQ multiplex PCR assay. TCRdb holds this immuneACCESS table with in-frame rearrangements only. Some clones are missing; in checked studies, unresolved V genes explain under half, and the rest has no known cause. Within this sample are under 300,000 clones, with about 87% of them counted one time only. The ten top clones hold approximately 7% of the sample. Sequencing was done on a sample of peripheral blood. These receptors originate from a woman in her sixties or seventies with active or convalescent COVID-19.

The CDR3 is CASSARKNTDTQYF. DNA for the CDR3: TGCGCCAGCAGCGCGCGGAAAAACACAGATACGCAGTATTTT. This chain uses TRBV23-1 with TRBJ2-3; D is undetermined. TRBV23-1 carries the ORF label, with uncertain function. CDR3 length: 14 residues. V dropped 6 bases and J dropped 2 bases, with 12 bases sitting between them.

V is TRBV29-1 and J is TRBJ2-5; 7 bases are a match to TRBD2. The CDR3 has 13 amino acids. The V gene's germline CDR1 is SQVTM and CDR2 ANQGSEA. J gave up 6 bases and V 1 base, and 5 bases lay outside the gene matches. This CDR3 is CSVEGDYLKTQYF. In DNA form, the CDR3 reads TGCAGCGTTGAAGGGGACTATTTGAAGACCCAGTACTTC.

The V gene is TRBV6-5, the J gene TRBJ2-7; 9 bases map to TRBD1. V lost 6 bases and J lost 2; bases outside the gene matches: 5. This CDR3 is 14 amino acids long. Germline V gene data show CDR1 as MNHEY and CDR2 as SVGAGI. This chain's CDR3 is CASSGDRGAYEQYF. In DNA form, the CDR3 reads TGTGCCAGCAGCGGCGACAGGGGGGCCTACGAGCAGTACTTC.

As DNA, the CDR3 is TGCGCCAGCAGTGAGTCGATACGGGGGAGCACCGGGGAGCTGTTTTTT. This sequence encodes CASSESIRGSTGELFF. The rearrangement links TRBV10-2 to TRBJ2-2, with D possibly being TRBD2 (6 bases). V lost 0 bases and J lost 4, with 12 bases in between. From germline, CDR1 is WSHSY and CDR2 SAAADI. The CDR3 consists of 16 residues.

Regarding this clone: At one boundary the junction diverges from the germline segment, which might be a read error. The CDR3 region has the DNA TGTGCCAGCAGTTTGACCCGGGACAAAGAGGACTTC. It yields the protein CASSLTRDKEDF. V is TRBV12-3 or TRBV12-4 and J is TRBJ2-7; TRBD1 is a possible D gene (6 bases). This CDR3 has 12 residues.

The J gene is TRBJ1-3, the V gene TRBV15; tentative D call: TRBD1 (5 bases). The germline V gene has CDR1 LNHNV and CDR2 YYDKDF (reference sequence). The CDR3 consists of 15 residues. The germline V and J ends were trimmed by 1 base and 1 base, with 8 bases remaining between them. CDR3 in DNA: TGTGCCACCAGCAGAGTCCGGGGGTCTGGAAACACCATATATTTT. The encoded protein is CATSRVRGSGNTIYF.

This clone was counted a few times. The J gene is TRBJ1-2, the V gene TRBV12-3 or TRBV12-4; D remains ambiguous. Deletions cut 5 bases from V and 2 bases from J, with 9 bases between. This CDR3 has 13 amino acids. Written as DNA, the CDR3 is TGTGCCAGCAGTCTTGAACGGAACTATGGCTACACCTTC. Its protein is CASSLERNYGYTF.

The V gene is TRBV12-3 or TRBV12-4, the J gene TRBJ1-2; unclear D gene. CDR3 size: 11 residues. V was cut by 11 bases and J by 4 bases, with 11 bases left in between. This CDR3 is CASRQSYGYTF. CDR3 nucleotides: TGTGCCTCCCGACAATCCTATGGCTACACCTTC.

This clone was picked up a small number of times. The V call is TRBV3-1 (or the pseudogene TRBV3-2), the J call TRBJ2-7; 7 bases fit TRBD1. V was clipped by 2 bases and J by 4 bases; unmatched bases: 8. The germline V gene encodes CDR1 LGHDT and CDR2 YNNKEL (reference sequence). This CDR3 is 15 amino acids long. The CDR3 loop is CASSQTMTGLYEQYF. CDR3 nucleotide sequence: TGTGCCAGCAGCCAAACTATGACAGGGTTATACGAGCAGTACTTC.

The gene calls are TRBV6-5 and TRBJ2-7; 10 bases are shared with TRBD2. Trimming took 10 bases from V and 2 from J; bases not matched to a gene: 11. This CDR3 is built from 15 residues. CDR1 and CDR2 (germline): MNHEY, SVGAGI. CDR3 region: CATLSHSGGPYEQYF. The CDR3 DNA is TGTGCCACCCTGAGCCATAGCGGGGGGCCCTACGAGCAGTACTTC.

The rearrangement links TRBV27 to TRBJ1-3; D might be TRBD1 (5 bases). Germline V lookup: CDR1 MNHEY, CDR2 SMNVEV (reference sequence). Trimming removed 1 base at V and 4 bases at J, with 8 bases between. The length of the CDR3 is 14 residues. The CDR3 DNA is TGTGCCAGCAGTTTATTAGGGGTCGGAAACACCATATATTTT. Translated: CASSLLGVGNTIYF.

This chain uses TRBV6-6 with TRBJ1-1; perhaps TRBD1 as D (5 bases). Per the germline V gene, CDR1 is MNHNY and CDR2 is SVGAGI (reference sequence). V lost 0 bases and J lost 6, with 11 bases in between. The CDR3 has 14 amino acids. The CDR3 is CASSYSPGGSEAFF. The CDR3 DNA is TGTGCCAGCAGTTACTCGCCGGGGGGGTCTGAAGCTTTCTTT.

The J gene is TRBJ2-3, the V gene TRBV27; D may be TRBD1 (5 bases). V was clipped by 6 bases and J by 5 bases, with 15 bases between them. Germline loops: CDR1 MNHEY, CDR2 SMNVEV (reference sequence). The CDR3 has 14 amino acids. The CDR3 DNA reads TGTGCCAGCAGAAAGCAGACAGTCAGAGATACGCAGTATTTT. Its protein product is CASRKQTVRDTQYF.

The V and J genes are TRBV24-1 and TRBJ1-5; TRBD1 matches 11 bases. The germline V gene has CDR1 KGHDR and CDR2 SFDVKD. J gave up 4 bases and V 5 bases, and 6 bases lay outside the gene matches. The CDR3 runs 16 residues. The CDR3 reads CATSATGQGANQPQHF. The DNA of the CDR3 is TGTGCCACCAGTGCTACCGGACAGGGGGCGAATCAGCCCCAGCATTTT.